The clone carrying this TCR beta chain came up a few times. What it recognizes is unknown. The sample is drawn from a study of T cells after yellow fever vaccination. Notes on the study in general: Although the secondary response was weaker, it peaked faster, at day 5 versus 15. Post-booster samples contained most primary-vaccination clones (around 95% CD4, almost 90% CD8).

Template switching by 5'RACE produced TCR cDNA, adding a universal primer site and UMIs. Using its own MiXCR run on the 5' RACE reads, TCRdb lists one record per CDR3 protein. Of under 700,000 distinct CDR3 sequences in the sample, approximately 16% were seen once. This CDR3 has 18 residues. Germline assignment: CDR1 MNHNS and CDR2 SASEGT. Between the trimmed V and J ends, which lost 7 bases and 0 bases, there was a span of 24 bases. The sample in question was PBMCs, obtained around 5 days after the first yellow fever vaccination. J is TRBJ2-5 and V is TRBV6-1; D tentatively fits TRBD1 or TRBD2 (5 bases each). This TCR came from a man aged 18-30 years who received the YFV17D yellow fever vaccine. The CDR3 DNA reads as TGTGCCAGCACCGACCCTTCTCGGGACCCCAAGTACCAAGAGACCCAGTACTTC. Translated, it gives CASTDPSRDPKYQETQYF.